The T cell receptor (beta chain) under discussion was sequenced for a study of Graves' ophthalmopathy and Graves' hyperthyroidism (dated by TCRdb to 2016 to 2018). Turning to the overall study: Peripheral blood was collected before any treatment was given, at the time of initial diagnosis. Once sampling was done, hyperthyroidism patients were given methimazole at a starting dose of 30 mg daily, while ophthalmopathy patients were given high-dose intravenous methylprednisolone. To tell Graves' ophthalmopathy apart from Graves' hyperthyroidism, and to predict which patients would progress to ophthalmopathy, the study relied on TCR beta repertoire signatures. In six or seven hyperthyroidism patients, the T-cell repertoires found in thyroid tissue were compared with those found in blood. To explore V-J signatures that distinguish ophthalmopathy from hyperthyroidism, a discovery set of about a hundred patients was enrolled, made up of around 44 with ophthalmopathy and some 56 with stable hyperthyroidism. An independent validation cohort comprised 18 to 20 hyperthyroidism patients and roughly 15 patients who later progressed from hyperthyroidism to ophthalmopathy. In total, approximately 130 blood samples were TCR-sequenced: 43 ophthalmopathy, about 75 hyperthyroidism and roughly 17 hyperthyroidism-to-ophthalmopathy patients. The 100 or so discovery patients were randomly split 7:3 into training and test sets. Paper-wide results and their limitations: Most of the expanded thyroid clonotypes with a frequency above 0.001 were also detected in blood, and it was suggested that the thyroid immune response may be reflected by blood repertoires. Sample size was not predetermined statistically, and investigators were not blinded to group allocation. In cross-validation, the 13-signature model distinguished ophthalmopathy from stable hyperthyroidism with less than 90% sensitivity and roughly 81% specificity, while in the test set the corresponding values were about 80% and 75%. In validation, the model predicted ophthalmopathy progression with roughly 68% sensitivity and approximately 72% specificity; 12 predicted patients were CT-confirmed with GO in a median of approximately six months.

Taken from cysteine to phenylalanine, the CDR3 has 17 residues. The DNA shown is the 51-base CDR3, in frame from base 1. The V and J ends are trimmed by 0 bases and 6 bases, leaving 15 bases between them. The germline V gene specifies MNHEY as CDR1 and SVGAGI as CDR2. For repertoire sequencing, the TCR beta CDR3 regions were amplified from RNA transcripts. A first-round RT-PCR used HTBI primers with the Qiagen OneStep RT-PCR kit, followed by a second-round multiplex PCR, size selection and purification. Sequencing of the libraries was carried out on an Illumina HiSeq2000 in paired-end mode with 100 bp reads. As for the original processing: SOAPnuke was used to process the reads, removing any read that contained adapters or uncalled bases, had a mean Phred below 15, or lacked an exact match to the constant primer or identifier. COPE v1.2.5 was used to merge the high-quality paired reads. Each unique nucleotide sequence was treated as a clonotype, and MiTCR v1.1 was used to align the clonotypes to the IMGT TRB V, D and J references. The analysis was limited to V-J combinations with a frequency above 0.0001, which together covered approximately 99% of the repertoires. A TCR clonal expansion and chaos score per V-J combination was defined as the ratio of F50 clonal expansion to chaos observed in the TCRdist matrix. Features were reduced by Welch's t-statistics and random forest to some 13 V-J combinations, which fed a naive Bayes classifier. The similarity between thyroid and blood repertoires was quantified using the Morisita-Horn index. Using fastp trimming at Q25 and MiXCR clonotype assembly, TCRdb reanalyzed the public sequencing data and kept in-frame beta chains. Every entry covers one CDR3 protein and lists the most common genes and DNA from its rows. These V and J calls are TCRdb output, not the study's own analysis. The sample table lists approximately 480,000 distinct CDR3 sequences, 14% of them with a count of one. The ten largest account for over 7.5% of the sample.

This clonotype was detected ten times or more. What this receptor recognizes is not known. It has no much larger one-base neighbor in the sample; base qualities were not kept. Ophthalmopathy patients had moderately to severely active disease, Clinical Activity Score of at least 3, NOSPECS grade of at least 4, and disease duration under 3 months. Patients with other autoimmune diseases, uncontrolled infections, pregnancy or lactation were excluded from the study. Clinical symptoms, serum thyroxine, TRAb, thyroid ultrasound and orbital computed tomography were used for diagnosis. Ficoll-Paque density gradient centrifugation was used to isolate PBMCs from 8.5 to 10 ml of fresh peripheral blood. Total RNA was extracted using Trizol reagent, and RNA quality was checked on an Agilent 2100 Bioanalyzer.

This TCR derives from a woman in her 30s with Graves' ophthalmopathy. Donor details come from another sample of the same person, matched by shared clones. The sample consisted of blood. This chain joins TRBV6-5 to TRBJ1-6; no D gene is confidently identified. The CDR3 amino acid sequence is: CASSYSNLRTGNSPLHF. The nucleotides read TGTGCCAGCAGTTACTCGAATCTCAGGACTGGTAATTCACCCCTCCACTTT.